Listed here is a single T cell receptor (beta chain). This clonotype registers as medium-sized (0.01 to 0.1%) within its sample. This clone's antigen is unknown. The record has no base qualities; no much larger clone is one base away. The entry originates in a study of naive and memory T cell subsets (dated by TCRdb to about 2017). For context, the study as a whole: In the figure summarizing the skin biopsy and whole blood samples, ten or so blood donors, 7 tuberculin skin test biopsies and 3 saline control biopsies were reported. Skin biopsies were taken from tuberculin skin test sites or from saline-injected control sites and were processed for RNA extraction as described before. PCR2 was typically performed as a SYBR Green qPCR that was stopped at a set threshold, although end-point PCR (around 6 cycles) could be used instead for low-input samples.

Reading the germline V gene gives CDR1 SQVTM and CDR2 ANQGSEA. From the cysteine up to the phenylalanine, the CDR3 has a length of 14 residues. Solely the CDR3 DNA is kept, with 42 bases framed from the first base. General study outcomes and caveats: Higher TCR numbers at tuberculin skin test sites were interpreted as T cell infiltration of a delayed type IV hypersensitivity reaction. The RNA-based method was acknowledged as potentially sensitive to TCR transcript changes with T cell activation and differentiation. Skin biopsy collection and RNA processing details were not given in the paper but referenced to earlier studies. TCR sequences were reportedly recovered from both types of skin biopsy, with far more TCRs being found at tuberculin skin test sites.

Library method: UMI-ligation and nested PCR. For the blood and skin samples, reverse transcription of TCR RNA was done with SuperScript IV along with alpha and beta constant region primers. The ligated cDNA was amplified by four rounds of PCR, in which nested alpha and beta constant region primers were used together with the SP2 primer. An oligonucleotide carrying the Illumina SP2 primer and a UMI was ligated to the 3' end of the cDNA by means of T4 RNA ligase 1. To prevent hairpin formation, the 12-nucleotide UMI was made up of two random hexamers with an eight-base spacer between them. From the second PCR onward, TCR alpha and beta chain libraries were processed separately, and dual indexing was applied for multiplexing. After pooling, the indexed libraries were analyzed by capillary electrophoresis and sequenced on either an Illumina MiSeq or NextSeq. PhiX DNA at about 5-8% was added to the libraries to raise base diversity and improve cluster recognition. The original pipeline was this. Demultiplexor extracted UMIs from read 2, combined them with read 1 TCR sequence, and split reads by sample indices. Decombinator identified V and J genes and V-J junctions, assigning each TCR a five-part identifier including V and J deletions. Collapsinator used UMIs to correct sequencing errors and PCR amplification heterogeneity, yielding UMI-based abundance per TCR. CDR3Translator turned identifiers into nucleotide sequence, translated that sequence into amino acids, and pulled out CDR3 regions based on terminal motifs. Error-corrected counts of alpha and beta TCRs from blood and skin were compared after being normalized to the amount of input RNA. TCRdb handled the public reads itself, with Q25 trimming in fastp and clone calling in MiXCR, and kept productive beta chains. Each CDR3 protein gets just one entry, which takes the most common genes and DNA from the rows behind it. What appears here as the V and J calls and clone size reflects TCRdb's work, not the paper's. The sample yields roughly 18,000 distinct CDR3 sequences; more than 9% were counted once. Almost 7% of the sample is in the top ten clones.

The intended sense of this specimen's treatment or condition label: skin biopsy from PPD injection site in Mantoux-positive individual. Total RNA was treated with RQ1 DNase, without cell sorting, prior to reverse transcription, with an input of about 1 to 1000 ng being targeted. The study described a robust, sensitive protocol for amplifying, sequencing and analyzing TCRs, using 3' ligation of a UMI-containing oligonucleotide to TCR cDNA. Tuberculin skin test biopsies were obtained from sites injected with PPD in individuals who had a positive Mantoux test. Skin biopsy and whole blood libraries were made to test pipeline robustness in samples where T cells form a minority population.

Sequences were derived from skin, sampled from a tuberculin skin test site. The sequence was obtained from an adult in good health. This chain is built from TRBV29-1 and TRBJ2-1, and the D gene may be TRBD2, 6 bases matching. The CDR3 sequence is CTTLVGLRGNEQFF. At the DNA level, the sequence is TGCACCACCTTGGTAGGGCTGCGGGGCAATGAGCAGTTCTTC.